This TCR beta chain is drawn from a study of control samples from healthy donors and cancer patients. Germline V gives CDR1 LNHDA, CDR2 SQIVND (reference sequence). The CDR3 covers 14 residues. Trimming shortened V by 4 bases and J by 7 bases, and 14 bases separated the two germline ends. The protocol was immunoSEQ multiplex PCR, while the TCRdb copy is restricted to in-frame clones and leaves out a portion. The profile covers around 75,000 clones, with 85% to 95% appearing a single time and around 6% taken by the ten largest. Only a few counts were recorded for this clone. This TCR came from an older woman in good health. Sequenced material: blood. The rearrangement links TRBV19 to TRBJ1-5; possible D gene TRBD1, 6 bases. In nucleotides, the CDR3 is TGTGCCAGTAGTAAAGGACAGAACCTACAGCCCCAGCATTTT. Translating gives CASSKGQNLQPQHF.